Listed here are 15 T cell receptor beta chains from one sample, sequenced in a study of blood T cell repertoires in COVID-19. The protocol was immunoSEQ multiplex PCR, while the TCRdb copy is restricted to in-frame clones and leaves out a portion. The data hold approximately 300,000 clones, with roughly 90% observed a single time. Sequencing was performed on PBMCs or T cells enriched from blood (not recorded which). The origin of the receptors is a woman aged 30 to 39 who had recovered from COVID-19.

The V call is TRBV4-2, the J call TRBJ2-1; 11 bases map to TRBD2. From germline, CDR1 is LGHNA and CDR2 YNFKEQ. This CDR3 region has 16 residues. J was trimmed by 2 bases and V by 4 bases; bases with no gene match: 4. The CDR3, as DNA: TGTGCCAGCAGCCCTGAGACTAGCGGGGCCTACAATGAGCAGTTCTTC. Protein: CASSPETSGAYNEQFF.

The chain carries TRBV28 and TRBJ1-4; D is unresolved. Germline CDR1 MDHEN, CDR2 SYDVKM. Deletions cut 2 bases from V and 15 bases from J, with 22 bases between. The CDR3 has 15 residues. This CDR3 is CASSLSFARELDMFF. As DNA, the CDR3 is TGTGCCAGCAGTTTAAGTTTCGCAAGGGAGCTAGACATGTTTTTT. Variable domain in full (rest from reference TRBV28 and TRBJ1-4): DVKVTQSSRYLVKRTGEKVFLECVQDMDHENMFWYRQDPGLGLRLIYFSYDVKMKEKGDIPEGYSVSREKKERFSLILESASTNQTSMYLCASSLSFARELDMFFGSGTQLSVL.

The sample holds one count of this clone. The chain couples TRBV5-8 to TRBJ2-7; possibly TRBD1 for D (6 bases). The V gene's germline CDR1 is SGHTS and CDR2 YDEGEE. This CDR3 region has 15 residues. Trimming stripped 3 bases from V and 5 bases from J, with 18 bases between. CDR3 in amino acids: CASSSTGSPVHEQYF. In DNA, the CDR3 is TGTGCCAGCAGCTCCACAGGGTCACCGGTGCACGAGCAGTACTTC. Full variable domain (missing parts from reference TRBV5-8 and TRBJ2-7): EAGVTQSPTHLIKTRGQQATLRCSPISGHTSVYWYQQALGLGLQFLLWYDEGEERNRGNFPPRFSGRQFPNYSSELNVNALELEDSALYLCASSSTGSPVHEQYFGPGTRLTVT.

This chain links TRBV5-6 with TRBJ2-7; 10 bases line up with TRBD2. J lost 5 bases, V lost 1 base, and 3 bases had no gene match. In germline, CDR1 is SGHDT, CDR2 YYEEEE. CDR3 length equals 14 residues. In DNA, the CDR3 is TGTGCCAGCAGCTTGACTAGCGGGATCGACGAGCAGTACTTC. It codes for CASSLTSGIDEQYF. Complete variable domain (other parts from reference TRBV5-6 and TRBJ2-7): DAGVTQSPTHLIKTRGQQVTLRCSPKSGHDTVSWYQQALGQGPQFIFQYYEEEERQRGNFPDRFSGHQFPNYSSELNVNALLLGDSALYLCASSLTSGIDEQYFGPGTRLTVT.

The genes are TRBV7-9 and TRBJ1-6; D is unresolved. Germline CDR1 reads SEHNR; CDR2 reads FQNEAQ (reference sequence). Trimming took 6 bases from V and 9 from J, leaving 9 bases between them. The CDR3 spans 12 residues. The CDR3 region has the DNA TGTGCCAGCAGTCGAGAGGGTTCACCCCTCCACTTT. It specifies CASSREGSPLHF.

The chain couples TRBV5-4 to TRBJ1-6; a possible D gene is TRBD1 (5 bases). The V end was cut by 2 bases, the J end by 10 bases, with 13 bases between. The CDR3 is 14 residues long. The germline gives CDR1 SGHNT, CDR2 YYREEE (reference sequence). CDR3 residues: CASSFPGERSPLHF. The CDR3 DNA follows: TGTGCCAGCAGCTTTCCGGGGGAGAGATCACCCCTCCACTTT.

The CDR3 region is CASSQGHTNTEAFF. In nucleotides, the CDR3 is TGCGCCAGCAGCCAAGGCCACACGAACACTGAAGCTTTCTTT. The rearrangement uses TRBV4-1 and TRBJ1-1; D gene unclear. This CDR3 spans 14 amino acids. Germline loops: CDR1 MGHRA, CDR2 YSYEKL. V lost 1 base to trimming and J lost 1 base, with 7 bases between them.

The V call is TRBV2, the J call TRBJ1-1; D unclear. This CDR3 has 13 residues. The germline gives CDR1 SNHLY, CDR2 FYNNEI. V was shortened by 3 bases and J by 7 bases, with 12 bases between the two germline ends. CDR3 loop: CASSEFLGGEAFF. The CDR3 bases are TGTGCCAGCAGTGAGTTCCTAGGAGGTGAAGCTTTCTTT.

In this sample, this clone turned up once. V and J are TRBV27 and TRBJ2-7; the match to TRBD1 covers 11 bases. The CDR3 has 15 amino acids. Trimming cost V 1 base and J 6 bases; bases outside gene matches: 5. Germline V CDR1 and CDR2: MNHEY, SMNVEV (reference sequence). CDR3 sequence: CASSLYAGTGGEQYF. The DNA for the CDR3 is TGTGCCAGCAGTTTATATGCCGGGACAGGGGGCGAGCAGTACTTC.

The rearrangement joins TRBV5-8 to TRBJ2-1; 7 positions match TRBD2. Germline CDR1 is SGHTS and CDR2 is YDEGEE. V lost 1 base and J lost 1; bases outside the gene matches: 8. This CDR3 is built from 17 residues. The CDR3 DNA sequence: TGTGCCAGCAGCTTGACGGGACTATCTGTTTCCTACAATGAGCAGTTCTTC. Its translation: CASSLTGLSVSYNEQFF. The complete variable domain, with remaining parts taken from reference TRBV5-8 and TRBJ2-1, reads EAGVTQSPTHLIKTRGQQATLRCSPISGHTSVYWYQQALGLGLQFLLWYDEGEERNRGNFPPRFSGRQFPNYSSELNVNALELEDSALYLCASSLTGLSVSYNEQFFGPGTRLTVL.

The chain uses TRBV15 and TRBJ1-1; tentative D call: TRBD1 (5 bases). This CDR3 has 17 amino acids. Germline CDR1 is LNHNV and CDR2 is YYDKDF (reference sequence). V lost 0 bases to trimming and J lost 1 base, with 15 bases between them. This chain's CDR3 is CATSRDRQGRGNTEAFF. DNA of the CDR3: TGTGCCACCAGCAGAGATAGGCAGGGTAGAGGGAACACTGAAGCTTTCTTT.

The gene calls are TRBV5-1 and TRBJ1-3, with 7 bases that match TRBD1. V lost 4 bases and J lost 3; bases outside the gene matches: 4. Germline values: CDR1 SGHRS, CDR2 YFSETQ. The length of the CDR3 is 14 residues. The CDR3 loop is CASSPGTVGNTIYF. CDR3 nucleotides: TGCGCCAGCAGCCCAGGGACAGTTGGAAACACCATATATTTT. The variable domain in full, completed from reference TRBV5-1 and TRBJ1-3, reads KAGVTQTPRYLIKTRGQQVTLSCSPISGHRSVSWYQQTPGQGLQFLFEYFSETQRNKGNFPGRFSGRQFSNSRSEMNVSTLELGDSALYLCASSPGTVGNTIYFGEGSWLTVV.

The rearrangement links TRBV5-1 to TRBJ1-2, with 7 positions matching TRBD1. CDR3 size: 19 residues. In germline, CDR1 is SGHRS, CDR2 YFSETQ. The J segment lost 0 bases and the V segment lost 3 bases, leaving 17 bases of the junction unmatched. The CDR3, as DNA: TGCGCCAGCAGCTATCCCGGACAGGTCCTACCCCACACTAACTATGGCTACACCTTC. Translated: CASSYPGQVLPHTNYGYTF.

The V gene is TRBV28, the J gene TRBJ2-4, with TRBD1 matching over 8 bases. V gave up 3 bases and J gave up 1 base; unmatched junction bases: 5. CDR1 MDHEN and CDR2 SYDVKM come from the germline V gene. The CDR3 has 16 residues. The CDR3 spells CASSFLTGGAKNIQYF. The DNA of the CDR3 is TGTGCCAGCAGTTTTCTCACAGGGGGGGCCAAAAACATTCAGTACTTC.

This sequence joins TRBV5-1 and TRBJ2-5, with TRBD1 matching 8 bases. V trimming: 2 bases; J trimming: 5 bases; junction bases outside the gene matches: 5. CDR3 length equals 14 residues. Germline values: CDR1 SGHRS, CDR2 YFSETQ. The CDR3 spells CASSFVRQGETQYF. The CDR3 nucleotides read TGCGCCAGCAGCTTTGTAAGACAGGGGGAGACCCAGTACTTC.